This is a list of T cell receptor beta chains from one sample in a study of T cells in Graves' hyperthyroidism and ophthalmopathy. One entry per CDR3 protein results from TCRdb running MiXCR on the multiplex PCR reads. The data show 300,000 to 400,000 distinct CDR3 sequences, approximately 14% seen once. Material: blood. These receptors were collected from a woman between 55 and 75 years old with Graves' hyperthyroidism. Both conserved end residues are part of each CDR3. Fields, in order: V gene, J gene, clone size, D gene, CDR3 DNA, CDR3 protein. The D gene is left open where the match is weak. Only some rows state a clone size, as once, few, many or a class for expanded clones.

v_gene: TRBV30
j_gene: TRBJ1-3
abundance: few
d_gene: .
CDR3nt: TGTGCCTGGAGTACAGCTCTCTCTGGAAACACCATATATTTT
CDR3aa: CAWSTALSGNTIYF

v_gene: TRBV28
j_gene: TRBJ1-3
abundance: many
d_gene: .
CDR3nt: TGTGCCAGCAGTTTATCGGGCAACTCTGGAAACACCATATATTTT
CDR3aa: CASSLSGNSGNTIYF

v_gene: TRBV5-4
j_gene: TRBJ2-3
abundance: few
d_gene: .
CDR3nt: TGTGCCAGCAGCTTACCTGGCGGAAGCAGAGATACGCAGTATTTT
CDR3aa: CASSLPGGSRDTQYF

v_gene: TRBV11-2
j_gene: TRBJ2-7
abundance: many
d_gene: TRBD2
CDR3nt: TGTGCCAGCAGCCCACTAGCGGGTCCCTCCTACGAGCAGTACTTC
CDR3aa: CASSPLAGPSYEQYF

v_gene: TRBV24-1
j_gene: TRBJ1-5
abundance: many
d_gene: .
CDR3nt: TGTGCCACCAGCCCCGACAGCAATCAGCCCCAGCATTTT
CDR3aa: CATSPDSNQPQHF

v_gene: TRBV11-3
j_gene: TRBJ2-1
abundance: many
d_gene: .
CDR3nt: TGTGCCAGCAGCTTCACCCCCGCTAATGAGCAGTTCTTC
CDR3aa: CASSFTPANEQFF

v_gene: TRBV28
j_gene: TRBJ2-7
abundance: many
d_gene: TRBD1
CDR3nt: TGTGCCACCTCGGGACAGGGGACATACGAGCAGTACTTC
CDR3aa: CATSGQGTYEQYF

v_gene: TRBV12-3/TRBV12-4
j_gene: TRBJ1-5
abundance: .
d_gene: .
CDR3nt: TGTGCCAGCAGTGAAGGAGGCCAGGGGTTGCGTCAGCCCCAGCATTTT
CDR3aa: CASSEGGQGLRQPQHF

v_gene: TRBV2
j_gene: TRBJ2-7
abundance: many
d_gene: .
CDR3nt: TGTGCCAGCAGCTGGCTAGACAGGGAGGTCGGCGAGCAGTACTTC
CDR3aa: CASSWLDREVGEQYF

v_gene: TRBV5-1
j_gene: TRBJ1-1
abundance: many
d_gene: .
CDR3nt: TGCGCCAGCAGCTTGGGTGGGGCAAGTAACACTGAAGCTTTCTTT
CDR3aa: CASSLGGASNTEAFF

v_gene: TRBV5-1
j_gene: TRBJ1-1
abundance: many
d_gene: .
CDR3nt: TGCGCCAGCAGTGTGGGGGCTGGGACTGAAGCTTTCTTT
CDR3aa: CASSVGAGTEAFF

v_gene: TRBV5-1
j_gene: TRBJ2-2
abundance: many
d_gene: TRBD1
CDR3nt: TGCGCCAGCAGCTGGGACAGAACTCGGATCCACACCGGGGAGCTGTTTTTT
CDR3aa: CASSWDRTRIHTGELFF

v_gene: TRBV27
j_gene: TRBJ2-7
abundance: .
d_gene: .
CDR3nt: TGTGCCAGCAGTTTATTCGATAGCGGCCGCGAGCAGTACTTC
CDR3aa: CASSLFDSGREQYF

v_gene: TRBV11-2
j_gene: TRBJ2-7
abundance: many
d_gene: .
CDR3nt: TGTGCCAGCAGCTTAAGCGGCCTGGGCTACGAGCAGTACTTC
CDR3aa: CASSLSGLGYEQYF

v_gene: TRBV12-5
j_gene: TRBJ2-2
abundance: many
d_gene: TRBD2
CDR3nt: TGTGCTAGTGCCCCTTCTAGCGGACTGAACACCGGGGAGCTGTTTTTT
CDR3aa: CASAPSSGLNTGELFF

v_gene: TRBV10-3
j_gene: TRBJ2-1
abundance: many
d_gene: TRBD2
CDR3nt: TGTGCCATCAGGGTGGGACTAGCAGCTTACAATGAGCAGTTCTTC
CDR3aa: CAIRVGLAAYNEQFF

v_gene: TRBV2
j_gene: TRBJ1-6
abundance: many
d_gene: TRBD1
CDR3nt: TGTGCCAGCAGTCCGGACAGGAGGGTTGATTCACCCCTCCACTTT
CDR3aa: CASSPDRRVDSPLHF

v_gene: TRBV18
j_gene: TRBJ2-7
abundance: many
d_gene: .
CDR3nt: TGTGCCAGCTCACCACCGGGGGGTTCGGTCGCGGGAGAGCAGTACTTC
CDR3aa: CASSPPGGSVAGEQYF

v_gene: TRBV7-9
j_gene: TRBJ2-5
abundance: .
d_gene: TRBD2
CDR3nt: TGTGCCAGCAGCTCAGGAGGGACTAGATGGGAGATGGGGACCCAGTACTTC
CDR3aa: CASSSGGTRWEMGTQYF

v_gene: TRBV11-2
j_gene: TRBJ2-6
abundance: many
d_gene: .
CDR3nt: TGTGCCAGCAGCCTAACCGGAGCTGGGGCCAACGTCCTGACTTTC
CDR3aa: CASSLTGAGANVLTF

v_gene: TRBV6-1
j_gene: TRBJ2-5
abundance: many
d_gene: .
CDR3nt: TGTGCCAGCAGCCCTGTTAGGGCGGTAGAGACCCAGTACTTC
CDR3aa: CASSPVRAVETQYF

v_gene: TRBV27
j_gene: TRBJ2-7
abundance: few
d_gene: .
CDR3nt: TGTGCCAGCAGCCTCCCCACCTACGAGCAGTACTTC
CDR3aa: CASSLPTYEQYF

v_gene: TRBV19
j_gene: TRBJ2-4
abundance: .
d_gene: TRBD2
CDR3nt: TGTGCCAGTAGTATGCAGCGGGAGCCTGCCAAAAACATTCAGTACTTC
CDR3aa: CASSMQREPAKNIQYF

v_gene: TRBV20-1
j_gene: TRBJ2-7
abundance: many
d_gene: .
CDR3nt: TGCAGTGCTAGCCACTACGAGCAGTACTTC
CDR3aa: CSASHYEQYF

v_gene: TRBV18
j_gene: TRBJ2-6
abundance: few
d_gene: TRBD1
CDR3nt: TGTGCCAGCTCATACGGACAGGGCTACTCTGGGGCCAACGTCCTGACTTTC
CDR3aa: CASSYGQGYSGANVLTF

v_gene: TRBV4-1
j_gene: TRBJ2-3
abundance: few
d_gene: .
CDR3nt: TGCGCCAGCAGACCAGCCGGCGGGACGGCAGATACGCAGTATTTT
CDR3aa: CASRPAGGTADTQYF

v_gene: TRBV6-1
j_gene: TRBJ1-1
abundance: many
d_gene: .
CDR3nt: TGTGCCAGCAGTCCATGGACAGTCGGAAGGTCTGAAGCTTTCTTT
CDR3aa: CASSPWTVGRSEAFF

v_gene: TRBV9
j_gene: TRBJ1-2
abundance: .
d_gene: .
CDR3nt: TGTGCCAGCAGCCTCGACACAGCCTGGGATGGCTACACCTTC
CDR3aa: CASSLDTAWDGYTF

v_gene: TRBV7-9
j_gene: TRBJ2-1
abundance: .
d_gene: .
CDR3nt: TGTGCCAGCAGCTTAACCCTGGGACCAATCAATGAGCAGTTCTTC
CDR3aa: CASSLTLGPINEQFF

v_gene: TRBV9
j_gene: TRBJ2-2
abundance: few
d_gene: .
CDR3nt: TGTGCCAGCAGCCCCCGAAGTAGAGGGGTTACGGGCACCGGGGAGCTGTTTTTT
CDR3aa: CASSPRSRGVTGTGELFF

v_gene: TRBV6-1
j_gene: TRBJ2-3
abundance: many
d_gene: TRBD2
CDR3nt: TGTGCCAGCAGTGGGCCAGCGGGGACCGGCACAGATACGCAGTATTTT
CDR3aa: CASSGPAGTGTDTQYF

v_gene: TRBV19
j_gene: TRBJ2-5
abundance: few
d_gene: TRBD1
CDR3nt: TGTGCCAGTAGTCGCGACAGGGCAGAGACCCAGTACTTC
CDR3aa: CASSRDRAETQYF

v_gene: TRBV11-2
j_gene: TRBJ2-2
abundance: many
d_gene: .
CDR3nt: TGTGCCAGCAGCTCTGTCTTCACCGGGGAGCTGTTTTTT
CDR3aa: CASSSVFTGELFF

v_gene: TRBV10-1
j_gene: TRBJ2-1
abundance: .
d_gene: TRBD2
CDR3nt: TGCGCCAGCACGGCGGGAGGAACCAATGAGCAGTTCTTC
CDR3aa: CASTAGGTNEQFF

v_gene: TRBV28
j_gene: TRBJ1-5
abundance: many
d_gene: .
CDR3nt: TGTGCCAGCAGTAATACCGGGACACCGACTTCTTATAGCAATCAGCCCCAGCATTTT
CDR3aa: CASSNTGTPTSYSNQPQHF

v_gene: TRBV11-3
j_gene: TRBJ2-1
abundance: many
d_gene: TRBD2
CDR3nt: TGTGCCAGCAGCTTAGGTAGCGGGATGGTTGAGCAGTTCTTC
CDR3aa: CASSLGSGMVEQFF

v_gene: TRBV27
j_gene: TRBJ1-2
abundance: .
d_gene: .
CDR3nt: TGTGCCAGCAGTTTATCGGGCTCCGGGTTCGGAGGCTACACCTTC
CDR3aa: CASSLSGSGFGGYTF

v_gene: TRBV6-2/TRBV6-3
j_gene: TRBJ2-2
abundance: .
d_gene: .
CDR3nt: TGTGCCAGCAGTTACCCGCCGGGACCGGGCTCCGGGGAGCTGTTTTTT
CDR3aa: CASSYPPGPGSGELFF

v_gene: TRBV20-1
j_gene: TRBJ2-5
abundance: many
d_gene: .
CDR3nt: TGCAGTGCTAGCGTCCAGGTCCAAGAGACCCAGTACTTC
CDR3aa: CSASVQVQETQYF

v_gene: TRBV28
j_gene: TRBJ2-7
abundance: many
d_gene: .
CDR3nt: TGTGCCAGCAGTTTCCTCGACAGAGCGTCTGGGGAGCAGTACTTC
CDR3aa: CASSFLDRASGEQYF

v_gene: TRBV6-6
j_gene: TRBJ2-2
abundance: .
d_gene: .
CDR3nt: TGTGCCAGCAGTTACTCTTCGGTAGCGCTGGTCACCGGGGAGCTGTTTTTT
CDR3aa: CASSYSSVALVTGELFF

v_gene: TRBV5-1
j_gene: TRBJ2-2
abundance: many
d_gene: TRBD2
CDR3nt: TGCGCCAGCAGCCCGGGACTAGCGGGAGTCACCGGGGAGCTGTTTTTT
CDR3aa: CASSPGLAGVTGELFF

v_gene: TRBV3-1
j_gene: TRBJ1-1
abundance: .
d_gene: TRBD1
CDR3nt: TGTGCCAGCAGCCAAAATAGGGGGCCGAACACTGAAGCTTTCTTT
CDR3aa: CASSQNRGPNTEAFF

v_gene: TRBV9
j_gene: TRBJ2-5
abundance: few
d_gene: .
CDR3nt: TGTGCCAGCAGCGTAGTGGGGGGCGCAGGCTTACAAGAGACCCAGTACTTC
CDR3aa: CASSVVGGAGLQETQYF

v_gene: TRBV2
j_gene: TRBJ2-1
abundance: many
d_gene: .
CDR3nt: TGTGCCAGCGTAGCGGACTCCTACAATGAGCAGTTCTTC
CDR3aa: CASVADSYNEQFF

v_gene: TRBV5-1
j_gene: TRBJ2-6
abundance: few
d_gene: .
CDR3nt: TGCGCCAGCAGCCAAAGTACAGTCGCTGGGGCCAACGTCCTGACTTTC
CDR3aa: CASSQSTVAGANVLTF

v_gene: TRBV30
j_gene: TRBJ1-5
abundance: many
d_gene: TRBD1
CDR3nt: TGTGCCTGGAGTATACAGGGGAATCAGCCCCAGCATTTT
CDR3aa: CAWSIQGNQPQHF

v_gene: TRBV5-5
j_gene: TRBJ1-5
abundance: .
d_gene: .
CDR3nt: TGTGCCAGTAGTATTTGGACGATCGGGCCCCAGCATTTT
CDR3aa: CASSIWTIGPQHF

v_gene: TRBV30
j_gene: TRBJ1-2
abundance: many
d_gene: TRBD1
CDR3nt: TGTGCCTGGAGTGTAAAGGGGGCCTATGGCTACACCTTC
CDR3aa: CAWSVKGAYGYTF

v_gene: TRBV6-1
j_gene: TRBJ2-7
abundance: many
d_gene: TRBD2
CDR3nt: TGTGCCAGCAGGATTAGCGGGAGGGCCCCCTACGAGCAGTACTTC
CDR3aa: CASRISGRAPYEQYF

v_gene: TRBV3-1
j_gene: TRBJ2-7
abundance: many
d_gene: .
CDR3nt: TGTGCCAGCAGCCAGGGCCGGACAGTCTCCTACGAGCAGTACTTC
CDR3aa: CASSQGRTVSYEQYF

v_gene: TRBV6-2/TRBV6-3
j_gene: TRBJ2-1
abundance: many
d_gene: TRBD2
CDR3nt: TGTGCCAGCACCCGTTGGACTAGCGGCTACAATGAGCAGTTCTTC
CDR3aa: CASTRWTSGYNEQFF

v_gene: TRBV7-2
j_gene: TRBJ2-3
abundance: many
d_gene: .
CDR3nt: TGTGCCAGCAATTCCCGAGGGGGTGAGCGGGAAGTCCCAGATACGCAGTATTTT
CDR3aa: CASNSRGGEREVPDTQYF